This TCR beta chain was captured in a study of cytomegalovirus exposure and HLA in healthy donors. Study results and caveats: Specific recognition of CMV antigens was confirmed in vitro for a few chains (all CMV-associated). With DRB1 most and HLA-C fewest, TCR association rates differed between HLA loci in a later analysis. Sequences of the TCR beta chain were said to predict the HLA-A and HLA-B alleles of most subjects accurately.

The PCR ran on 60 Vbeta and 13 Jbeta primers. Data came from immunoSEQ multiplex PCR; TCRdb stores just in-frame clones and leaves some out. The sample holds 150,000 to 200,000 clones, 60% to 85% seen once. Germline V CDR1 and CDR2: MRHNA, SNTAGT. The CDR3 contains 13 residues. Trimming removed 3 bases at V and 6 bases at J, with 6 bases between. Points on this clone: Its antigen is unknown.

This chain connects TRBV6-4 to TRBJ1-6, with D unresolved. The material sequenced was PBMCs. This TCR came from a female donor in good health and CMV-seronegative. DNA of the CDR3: TGTGCCAGCAGTGAGTTCCTTAATTCACCCCTCCACTTT. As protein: CASSEFLNSPLHF.